The 14 T cell receptor beta chains below come from one sample, sequenced in a study of T cells in Graves' hyperthyroidism and ophthalmopathy. The investigators amplified TCR beta CDR3 regions from RNA transcripts. TCR CDR3 regions were first amplified by RT-PCR with HTBI primers. Using its own MiXCR run on the multiplex PCR reads, TCRdb lists one record per CDR3 protein. The sample has almost 250,000 distinct CDR3 sequences, approximately 25% seen once. The sample comprised blood. The receptors come from a woman aged 35 to 49 with Graves' ophthalmopathy.

This clonotype was observed many times. The chain employs TRBV5-8 and TRBJ1-1, with unresolved D. The CDR3 consists of 14 residues. Trimming took 2 bases from V and 0 from J, leaving 8 bases between them. Germline V gene sequence: CDR1 SGHTS, CDR2 YDEGEE. The CDR3 is CASSFSGVNTEAFF. The DNA for the CDR3 is TGTGCCAGCAGCTTTTCAGGAGTGAACACTGAAGCTTTCTTT.

Of note for this clonotype: This clone may be a read error of a much larger clone one base away. J is TRBJ2-7 and V is TRBV2; D is uncertain. The length of the CDR3 is 15 residues. Germline loops: CDR1 SNHLY, CDR2 FYNNEI. The CDR3 DNA is TGTGCCAGCAGTGACGTCAGACTGAGCTCCTACGAGCGGTACTTC. Translating it yields CASSDVRLSSYERYF.

This clonotype was seen at least ten times. In DNA form, the CDR3 reads TGCAGCGTCGTACTAGCGTCTCAAGAGACCCAGTACTTC. This codes for CSVVLASQETQYF. V is TRBV29-1 and J is TRBJ2-5, with 7 bases identical to TRBD2. After removal of 6 bases from V and 2 bases from J, the junction contained 6 bases not matched to a gene. The CDR3 is made up of 13 amino acids. Germline-derived CDR1 and CDR2 are SQVTM and ANQGSEA.

In the case of this clonotype: It is unclear where the CDR3 begins or ends on the DNA, so no DNA is shown, and the CDR3 is as TCRdb lists it. The chain employs TRBV6-2 or TRBV6-3 and TRBJ2-2. The CDR3 is made up of 22 amino acids, end residues included. Germline V gene data show CDR1 as MNHEY and CDR2 as SVGEGT. CDR3 loop: CASSYGISYEQYFGPDTGELFF.

The sample holds many counts of this clonotype. This sequence joins TRBV5-1 and TRBJ1-1, with no clear D. Trimming pared 0 bases from V and 1 base from J, leaving 7 bases between. The CDR3 covers 14 residues. Germline V CDR1 and CDR2: SGHRS, YFSETQ. CDR3 nucleotides: TGCGCCAGCAGCTTGGACTACCAGAACACTGAAGCTTTCTTT. Translated, it gives CASSLDYQNTEAFF.

This clonotype was recorded at least ten times. The chain combines TRBV11-2 with TRBJ2-5; 10 nucleotides agree with TRBD2. The ends lost 2 bases at V and 5 bases at J; junction bases unmatched: 5. This CDR3 has 15 residues. The V gene's germline CDR1 is SGHAT and CDR2 FQNNGV. The CDR3 loop reads CASSLLAGDLETQYF. CDR3 coding DNA: TGTGCCAGCAGCTTACTAGCGGGGGACTTGGAGACCCAGTACTTC.

This clonotype was counted ten times or more. The chain has TRBV6-1 and TRBJ2-2, with TRBD1 matching 7 bases. The length of the CDR3 is 15 residues. Germline V gives CDR1 MNHNS, CDR2 SASEGT. Trimming at V came to 8 bases and at J to 2 bases, leaving 8 bases not matched to a gene. For the CDR3, the DNA is TGTGCCAGCGTACCGGGACAGAGAAACACCGGGGAGCTGTTTTTT. Translating gives CASVPGQRNTGELFF.

V and J are TRBV27 and TRBJ2-1; D is unresolved. Germline V gene lookup returns CDR1 MNHEY and CDR2 SMNVEV (reference sequence). The CDR3 is 13 residues long. V was shortened by 7 bases and J by 6 bases, with 13 bases between the two germline ends. DNA for the CDR3: TGTGCCAGCACCATGACCCCGGGCAATGAGCAGTTCTTC. Protein product: CASTMTPGNEQFF.

This clonotype appeared many times. V gene TRBV6-2 or TRBV6-3 combines with J gene TRBJ2-7; 15 bases match TRBD2. Germline V CDR1 and CDR2: MNHEY, SVGEGT. This CDR3 region has 19 residues. Losses at the gene ends were 7 bases for V and 0 bases for J; bases not matched to a gene: 13. CDR3 protein: CASTPQGGLAGGLSYEQYF. The CDR3, as DNA: TGTGCCAGCACCCCCCAGGGGGGACTAGCGGGAGGCCTCTCCTACGAGCAGTACTTC.

V and J are TRBV19 and TRBJ1-3, with D possibly TRBD1 on 5 matching bases. This CDR3 region has 17 residues. The ends were cut back, 3 bases at V and 4 bases at J, with 19 bases in the middle. Germline CDR1 is LNHDA and CDR2 is SQIVND (reference sequence). In DNA form, the CDR3 reads TGTGCCAGTAGTATTGGTCCTTCGGGGCTCCGCGGAAACACCATATATTTT. Translating it yields CASSIGPSGLRGNTIYF.

This clonotype was counted ten times or more. The chain employs TRBV4-2 and TRBJ2-7, with 12 positions matching TRBD1. The CDR3 covers 15 residues. Trimming took 3 bases from V and 2 from J; bases not matched to a gene: 2. CDR1 LGHNA and CDR2 YNFKEQ come from the germline V gene. The CDR3 region is CASSQGDRGPYEQYF. The DNA for the CDR3 is TGTGCCAGCAGCCAGGGGGACAGGGGGCCCTACGAGCAGTACTTC.

This clonotype was recorded many times. V is TRBV28 and J is TRBJ1-5; D remains ambiguous. CDR1 is MDHEN, CDR2 SYDVKM, per germline. The CDR3 is 15 residues long. V was shortened by 4 bases and J by 6 bases, with 16 bases between the two germline ends. In DNA, the CDR3 is TGTGCCAGCAGTTCCGAAGGGCGTCGTTTTCAGCCCCAGCATTTT. It encodes CASSSEGRRFQPQHF.

This clonotype was observed a handful of times. The chain combines TRBV28 with TRBJ1-1; D uncertain. This CDR3 is built from 13 residues. The V and J ends lost 8 bases and 5 bases respectively, with 15 bases between them. CDR1 is MDHEN, CDR2 SYDVKM, per germline. In DNA form, the CDR3 reads TGTGCCAGCGCCAGGACCGAAGGGACTGAAGCTTTCTTT. Amino acids: CASARTEGTEAFF.

This clonotype was seen repeatedly, ten times or more. This chain joins TRBV6-5 and TRBJ2-7; TRBD2 might be the D (5 bases). The V end was cut by 8 bases, the J end by 5 bases, with 13 bases between. Germline CDR1 reads MNHEY; CDR2 reads SVGAGI. CDR3 length equals 12 residues. The CDR3 DNA is TGTGCCAGCGGGTCGAGGGTCCACGAGCAGTACTTC. Amino acids: CASGSRVHEQYF.